This entry concerns a single TCR beta chain. These data belong to a study of CD8 T cells in Susac syndrome. CD8+ and CD4+ T cells circulating in blood were sequenced for TCR beta. When the RNA was reverse transcribed, random hexamers were used with an input of roughly 0.45 to 1 ug. The method of amplification for TCR beta CDR3 was immunoSEQ multiplex PCR, covering 54 Vbeta and 13 Jbeta. TCRdb independently ran MiXCR on the immunoSEQ multiplex PCR reads; one entry per CDR3 protein. The sample has some 200,000 distinct CDR3 sequences, approximately 94% seen once. The material sequenced was CD4+ T cells from PBMCs. This receptor was obtained from a human donor with Susac syndrome.

The chain's CDR3 is CASSSREYGYTF. The CDR3 DNA follows: TGTGCCAGCAGTAGCAGGGAGTATGGCTACACCTTC. This sequence joins TRBV6-6 and TRBJ1-2; perhaps TRBD1 as D (5 bases). CDR3 length: 12 residues. Germline CDR1 is MNHNY and CDR2 is SVGAGI (reference sequence). The V gene lost 5 bases and the J gene lost 5 bases, with 9 bases spanning the gap.